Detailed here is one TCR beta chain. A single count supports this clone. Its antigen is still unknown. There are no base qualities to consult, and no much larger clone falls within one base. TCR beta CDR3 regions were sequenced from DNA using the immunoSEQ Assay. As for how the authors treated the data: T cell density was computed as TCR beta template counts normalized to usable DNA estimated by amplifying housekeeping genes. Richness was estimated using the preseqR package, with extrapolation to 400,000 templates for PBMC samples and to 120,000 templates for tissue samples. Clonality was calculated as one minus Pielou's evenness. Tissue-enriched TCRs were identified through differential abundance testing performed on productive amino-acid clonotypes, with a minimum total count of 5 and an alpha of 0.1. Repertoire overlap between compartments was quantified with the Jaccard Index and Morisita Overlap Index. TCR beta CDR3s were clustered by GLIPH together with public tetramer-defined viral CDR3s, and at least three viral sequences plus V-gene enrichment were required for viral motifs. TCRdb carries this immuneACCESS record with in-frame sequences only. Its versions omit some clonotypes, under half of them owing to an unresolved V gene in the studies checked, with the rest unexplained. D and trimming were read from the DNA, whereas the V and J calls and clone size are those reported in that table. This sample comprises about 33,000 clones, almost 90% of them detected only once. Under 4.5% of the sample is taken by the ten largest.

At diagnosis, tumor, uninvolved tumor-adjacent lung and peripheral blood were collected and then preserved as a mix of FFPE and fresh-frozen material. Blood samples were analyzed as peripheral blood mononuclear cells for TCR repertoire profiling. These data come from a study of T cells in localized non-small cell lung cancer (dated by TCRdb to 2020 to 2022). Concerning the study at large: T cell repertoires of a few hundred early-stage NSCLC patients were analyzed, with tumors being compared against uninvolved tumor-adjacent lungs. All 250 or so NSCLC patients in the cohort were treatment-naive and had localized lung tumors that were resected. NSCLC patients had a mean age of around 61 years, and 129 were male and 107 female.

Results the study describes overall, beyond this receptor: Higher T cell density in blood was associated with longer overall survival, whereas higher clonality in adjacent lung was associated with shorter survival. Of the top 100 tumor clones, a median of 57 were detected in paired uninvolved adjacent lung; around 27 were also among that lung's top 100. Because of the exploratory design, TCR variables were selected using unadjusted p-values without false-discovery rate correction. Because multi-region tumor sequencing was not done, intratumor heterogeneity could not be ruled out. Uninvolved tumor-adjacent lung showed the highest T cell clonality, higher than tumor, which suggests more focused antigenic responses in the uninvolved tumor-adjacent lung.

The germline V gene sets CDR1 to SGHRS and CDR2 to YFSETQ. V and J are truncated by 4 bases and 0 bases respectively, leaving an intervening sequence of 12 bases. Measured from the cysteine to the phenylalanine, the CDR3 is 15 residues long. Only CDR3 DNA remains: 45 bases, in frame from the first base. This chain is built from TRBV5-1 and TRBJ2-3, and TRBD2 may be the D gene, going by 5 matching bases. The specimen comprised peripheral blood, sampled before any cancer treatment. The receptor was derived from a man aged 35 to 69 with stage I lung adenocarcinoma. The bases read TGCGCCAGCAGCCCTGAGGGCCATAGCACAGATACGCAGTATTTT. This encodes CASSPEGHSTDTQYF. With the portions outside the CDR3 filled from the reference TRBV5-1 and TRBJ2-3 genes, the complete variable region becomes KAGVTQTPRYLIKTRGQQVTLSCSPISGHRSVSWYQQTPGQGLQFLFEYFSETQRNKGNFPGRFSGRQFSNSRSEMNVSTLELGDSALYLCASSPEGHSTDTQYFGPGTRLTVL.